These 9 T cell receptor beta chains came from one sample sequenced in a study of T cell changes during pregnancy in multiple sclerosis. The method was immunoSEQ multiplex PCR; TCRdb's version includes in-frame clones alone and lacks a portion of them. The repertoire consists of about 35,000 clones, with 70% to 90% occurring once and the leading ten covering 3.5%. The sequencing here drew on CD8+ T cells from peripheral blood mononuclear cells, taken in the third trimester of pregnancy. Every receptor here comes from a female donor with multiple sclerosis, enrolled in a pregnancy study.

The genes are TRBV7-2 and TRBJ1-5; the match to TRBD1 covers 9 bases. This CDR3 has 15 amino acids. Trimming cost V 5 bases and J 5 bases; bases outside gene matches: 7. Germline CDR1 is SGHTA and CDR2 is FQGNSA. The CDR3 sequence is CASSPGTGTHQPQHF. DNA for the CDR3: TGTGCCAGCAGCCCCGGGACAGGGACGCATCAGCCCCAGCATTTT.

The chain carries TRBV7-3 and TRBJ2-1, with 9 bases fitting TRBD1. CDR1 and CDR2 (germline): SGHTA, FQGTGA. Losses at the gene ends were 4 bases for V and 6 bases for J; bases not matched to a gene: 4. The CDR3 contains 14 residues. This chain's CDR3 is CASSSGQGSNEQFF. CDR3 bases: TGTGCCAGCAGCTCGGGACAGGGCAGCAATGAGCAGTTCTTC. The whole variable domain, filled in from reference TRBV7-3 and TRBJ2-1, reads GAGVSQTPSNKVTEKGKYVELRCDPISGHTALYWYRQSLGQGPEFLIYFQGTGAADDSGLPNDRFFAVRPEGSVSTLKIQRTERGDSAVYLCASSSGQGSNEQFFGPGTRLTVL.

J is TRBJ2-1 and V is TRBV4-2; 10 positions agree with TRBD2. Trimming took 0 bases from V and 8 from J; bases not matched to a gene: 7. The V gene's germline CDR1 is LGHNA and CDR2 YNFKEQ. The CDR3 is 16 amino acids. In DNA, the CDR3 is TGTGCCAGCAGCCAAGATTGGGAGCGGGGGGGCGATGAGCAGTTCTTC. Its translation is CASSQDWERGGDEQFF.

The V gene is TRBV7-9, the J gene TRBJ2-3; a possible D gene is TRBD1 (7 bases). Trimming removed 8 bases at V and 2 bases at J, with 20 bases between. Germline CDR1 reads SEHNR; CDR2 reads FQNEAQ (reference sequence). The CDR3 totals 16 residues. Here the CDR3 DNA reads TGTGCCAGCTCGGGCCGGGGGACAGACAACACAGATACGCAGTATTTT. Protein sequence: CASSGRGTDNTDTQYF.

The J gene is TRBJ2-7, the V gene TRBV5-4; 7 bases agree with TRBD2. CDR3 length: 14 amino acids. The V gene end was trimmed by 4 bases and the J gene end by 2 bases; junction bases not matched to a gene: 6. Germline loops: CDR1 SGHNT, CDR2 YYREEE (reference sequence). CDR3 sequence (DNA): TGTGCCAGCAGCACAAGCGGGGACCCCTACGAGCAGTACTTC. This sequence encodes CASSTSGDPYEQYF.

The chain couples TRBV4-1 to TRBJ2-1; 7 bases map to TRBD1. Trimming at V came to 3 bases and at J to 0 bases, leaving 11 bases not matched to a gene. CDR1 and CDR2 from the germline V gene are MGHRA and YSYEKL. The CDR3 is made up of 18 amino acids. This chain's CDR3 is CASSQEIWDRSSYNEQFF. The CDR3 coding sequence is TGCGCCAGCAGCCAGGAAATATGGGACAGATCCTCCTACAATGAGCAGTTCTTC.

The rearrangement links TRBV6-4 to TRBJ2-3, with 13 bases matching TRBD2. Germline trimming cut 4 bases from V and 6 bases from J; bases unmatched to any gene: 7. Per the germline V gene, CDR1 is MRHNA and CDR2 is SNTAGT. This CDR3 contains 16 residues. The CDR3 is CASSASGTSGADTQYF. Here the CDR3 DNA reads TGTGCCAGCAGTGCCTCCGGGACTAGCGGGGCGGATACGCAGTATTTT.

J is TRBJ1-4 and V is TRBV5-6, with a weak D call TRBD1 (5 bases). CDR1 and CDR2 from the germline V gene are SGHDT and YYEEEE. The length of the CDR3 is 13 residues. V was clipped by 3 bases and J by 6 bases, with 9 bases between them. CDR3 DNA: TGTGCCAGCAGCTCCTTCAGGGATGAAAAACTGTTTTTT. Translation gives CASSSFRDEKLFF.

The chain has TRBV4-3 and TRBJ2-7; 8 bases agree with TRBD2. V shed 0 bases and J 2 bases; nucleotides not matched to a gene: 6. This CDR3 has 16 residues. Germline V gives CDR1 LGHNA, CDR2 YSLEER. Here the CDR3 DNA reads TGCGCCAGCAGCCAAGATATCGGGGGGGCCCCCTACGAGCAGTACTTC. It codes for CASSQDIGGAPYEQYF.